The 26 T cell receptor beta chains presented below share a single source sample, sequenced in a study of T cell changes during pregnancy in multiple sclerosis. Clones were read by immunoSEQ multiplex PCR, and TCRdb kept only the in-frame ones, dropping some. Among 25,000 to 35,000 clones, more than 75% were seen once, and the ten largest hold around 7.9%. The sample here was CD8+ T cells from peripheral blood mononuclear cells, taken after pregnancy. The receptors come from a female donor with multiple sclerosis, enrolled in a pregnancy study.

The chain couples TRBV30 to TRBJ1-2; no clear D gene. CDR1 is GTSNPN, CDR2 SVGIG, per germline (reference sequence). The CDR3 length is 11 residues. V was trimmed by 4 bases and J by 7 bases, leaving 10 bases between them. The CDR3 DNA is TGTGCCTGGACAGTCAGCGGTGGCTACACCTTC. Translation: CAWTVSGGYTF.

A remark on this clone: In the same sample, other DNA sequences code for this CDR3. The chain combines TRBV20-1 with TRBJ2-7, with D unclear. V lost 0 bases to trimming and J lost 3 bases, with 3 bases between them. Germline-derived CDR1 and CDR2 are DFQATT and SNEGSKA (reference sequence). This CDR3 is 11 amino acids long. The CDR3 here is CSARDNYEQYF. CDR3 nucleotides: TGCAGTGCTAGAGATAACTACGAGCAGTACTTC.

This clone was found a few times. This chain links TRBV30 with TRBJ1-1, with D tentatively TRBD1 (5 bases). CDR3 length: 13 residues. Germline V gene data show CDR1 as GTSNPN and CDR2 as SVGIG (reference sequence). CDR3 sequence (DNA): TGTGCTCTATCACGGGAGGGACGGACTGAAGCTTTCTTT. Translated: CALSREGRTEAFF.

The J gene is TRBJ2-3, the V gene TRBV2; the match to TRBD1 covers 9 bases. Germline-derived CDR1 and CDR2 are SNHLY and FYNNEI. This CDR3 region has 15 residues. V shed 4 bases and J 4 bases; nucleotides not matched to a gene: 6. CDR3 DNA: TGTGCCAGCAGTGGGGACAGGGAGGGGCCAGATACGCAGTATTTT. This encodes CASSGDREGPDTQYF. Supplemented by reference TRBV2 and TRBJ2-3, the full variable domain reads EPEVTQTPSHQVTQMGQEVILRCVPISNHLYFYWYRQILGQKVEFLVSFYNNEISEKSEIFDDQFSVERPDGSNFTLKIRSTKLEDSAMYFCASSGDREGPDTQYFGPGTRLTVL.

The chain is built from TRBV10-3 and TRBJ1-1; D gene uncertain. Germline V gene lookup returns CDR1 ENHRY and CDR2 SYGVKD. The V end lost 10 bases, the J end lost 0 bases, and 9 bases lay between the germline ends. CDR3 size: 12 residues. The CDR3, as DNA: TGTGCCACAGAGGGCATGAACACTGAAGCTTTCTTT. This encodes CATEGMNTEAFF.

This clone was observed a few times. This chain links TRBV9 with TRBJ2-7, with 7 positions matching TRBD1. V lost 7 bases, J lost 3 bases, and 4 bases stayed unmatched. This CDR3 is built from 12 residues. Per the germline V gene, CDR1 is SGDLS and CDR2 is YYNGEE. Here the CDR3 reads CASGRQGYEQYF. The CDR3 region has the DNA TGTGCCAGCGGTCGACAGGGCTACGAGCAGTACTTC.

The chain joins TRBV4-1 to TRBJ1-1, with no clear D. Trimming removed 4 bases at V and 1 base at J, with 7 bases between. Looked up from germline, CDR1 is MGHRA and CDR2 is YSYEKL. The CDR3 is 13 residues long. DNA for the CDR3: TGCGCCAGCAGCCCAGGAGGGAACACTGAAGCTTTCTTT. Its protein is CASSPGGNTEAFF.

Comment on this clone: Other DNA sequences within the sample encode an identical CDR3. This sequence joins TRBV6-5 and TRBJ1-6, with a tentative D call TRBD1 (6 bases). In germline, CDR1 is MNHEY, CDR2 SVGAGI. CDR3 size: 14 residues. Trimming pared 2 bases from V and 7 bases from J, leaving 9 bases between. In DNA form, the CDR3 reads TGTGCCAGCAGTTACGGTCAGGGGAATTCACCCCTCCACTTT. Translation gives CASSYGQGNSPLHF.

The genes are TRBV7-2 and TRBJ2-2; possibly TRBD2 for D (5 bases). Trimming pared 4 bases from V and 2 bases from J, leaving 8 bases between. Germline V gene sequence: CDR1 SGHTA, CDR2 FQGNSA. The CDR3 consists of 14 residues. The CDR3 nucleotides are TGTGCCAGCAGCTACGGACTTAACACCGGGGAGCTGTTTTTT. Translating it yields CASSYGLNTGELFF. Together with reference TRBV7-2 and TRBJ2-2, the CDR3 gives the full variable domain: GAGVSQSPSNKVTEKGKDVELRCDPISGHTALYWYRQSLGQGLEFLIYFQGNSAPDKSGLPSDRFSAERTGGSVSTLTIQRTQQEDSAVYLCASSYGLNTGELFFGEGSRLTVL.

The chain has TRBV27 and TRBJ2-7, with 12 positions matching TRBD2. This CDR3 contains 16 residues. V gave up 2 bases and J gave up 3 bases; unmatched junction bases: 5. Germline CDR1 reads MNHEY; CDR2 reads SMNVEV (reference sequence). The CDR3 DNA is TGTGCCAGCAGTTTAGCTAGCGGGGGGGCCGTCTACGAGCAGTACTTC. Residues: CASSLASGGAVYEQYF.

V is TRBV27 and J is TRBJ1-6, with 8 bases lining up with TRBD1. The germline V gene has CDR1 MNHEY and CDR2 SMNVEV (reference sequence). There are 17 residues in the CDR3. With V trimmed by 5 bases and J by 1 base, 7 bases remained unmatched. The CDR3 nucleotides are TGTGCCAGCAGTAAGGACAGGGCTAGGTCCTATAATTCACCCCTCCACTTT. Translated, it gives CASSKDRARSYNSPLHF.

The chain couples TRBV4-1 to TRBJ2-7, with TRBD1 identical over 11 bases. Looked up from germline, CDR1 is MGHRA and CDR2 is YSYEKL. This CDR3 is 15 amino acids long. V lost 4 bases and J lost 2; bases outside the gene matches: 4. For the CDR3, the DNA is TGCGCCAGCAGCCCCTTGGGACAGGGGGCCTACGAGCAGTACTTC. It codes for CASSPLGQGAYEQYF.

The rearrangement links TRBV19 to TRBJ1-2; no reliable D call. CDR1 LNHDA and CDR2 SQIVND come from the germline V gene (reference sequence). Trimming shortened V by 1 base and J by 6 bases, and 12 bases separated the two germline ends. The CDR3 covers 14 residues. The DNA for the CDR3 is TGTGCCAGTAGTATAGTACCGCCCGGGAATGGCTACACCTTC. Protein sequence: CASSIVPPGNGYTF. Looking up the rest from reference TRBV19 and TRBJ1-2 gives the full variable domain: DGGITQSPKYLFRKEGQNVTLSCEQNLNHDAMYWYRQDPGQGLRLIYYSQIVNDFQKGDIAEGYSVSREKKESFPLTVTSAQKNPTAFYLCASSIVPPGNGYTFGSGTRLTVV.

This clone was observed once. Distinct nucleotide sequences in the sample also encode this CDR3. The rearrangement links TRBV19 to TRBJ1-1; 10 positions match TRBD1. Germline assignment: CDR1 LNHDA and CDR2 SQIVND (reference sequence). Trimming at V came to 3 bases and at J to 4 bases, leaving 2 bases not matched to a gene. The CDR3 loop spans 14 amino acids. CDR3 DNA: TGTGCCAGTAGTATCCGGGACAGGGGCACTGAAGCTTTCTTT. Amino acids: CASSIRDRGTEAFF.

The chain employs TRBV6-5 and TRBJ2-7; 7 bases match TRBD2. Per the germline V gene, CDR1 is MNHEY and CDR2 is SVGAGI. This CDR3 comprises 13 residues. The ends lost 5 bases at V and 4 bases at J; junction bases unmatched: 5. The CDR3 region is CASSPPGGYEQYF. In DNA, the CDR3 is TGTGCCAGCAGTCCCCCGGGGGGATACGAGCAGTACTTC.

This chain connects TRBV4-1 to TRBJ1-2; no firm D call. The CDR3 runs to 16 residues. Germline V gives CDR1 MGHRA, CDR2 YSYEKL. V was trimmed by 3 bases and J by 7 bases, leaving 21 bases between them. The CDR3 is CASSHSASRLEGGYTF. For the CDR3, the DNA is TGCGCCAGCAGCCATTCTGCGAGTCGGCTAGAGGGTGGCTACACCTTC.

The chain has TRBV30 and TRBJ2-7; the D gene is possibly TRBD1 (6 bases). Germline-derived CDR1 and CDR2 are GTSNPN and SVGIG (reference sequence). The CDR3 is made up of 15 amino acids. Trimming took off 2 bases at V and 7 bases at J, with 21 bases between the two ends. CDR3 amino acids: CAWSPQVGALVEQYF. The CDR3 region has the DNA TGTGCCTGGAGTCCCCAGGTGGGGGCCCTGGTAGAGCAGTACTTC.

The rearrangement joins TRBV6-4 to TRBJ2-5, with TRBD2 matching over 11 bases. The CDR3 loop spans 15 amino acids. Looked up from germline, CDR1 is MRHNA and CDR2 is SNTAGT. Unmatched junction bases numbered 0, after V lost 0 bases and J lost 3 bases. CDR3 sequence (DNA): TGTGCCAGCAGTGACTCGACTAGCGGGGAAGAGACCCAGTACTTC. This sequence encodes CASSDSTSGEETQYF.

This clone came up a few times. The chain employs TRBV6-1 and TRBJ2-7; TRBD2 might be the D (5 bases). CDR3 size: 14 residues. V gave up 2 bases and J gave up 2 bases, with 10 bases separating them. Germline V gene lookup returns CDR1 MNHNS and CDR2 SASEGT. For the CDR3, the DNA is TGTGCCAGCAGTGAACCGGACGGGGCCTACGAGCAGTACTTC. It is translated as CASSEPDGAYEQYF.

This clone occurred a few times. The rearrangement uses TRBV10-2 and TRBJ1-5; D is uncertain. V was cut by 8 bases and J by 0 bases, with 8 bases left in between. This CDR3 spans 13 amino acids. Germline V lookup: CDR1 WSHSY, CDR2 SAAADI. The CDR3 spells CASGQYSNQPQHF. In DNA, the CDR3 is TGCGCCAGCGGCCAGTATAGCAATCAGCCCCAGCATTTT.

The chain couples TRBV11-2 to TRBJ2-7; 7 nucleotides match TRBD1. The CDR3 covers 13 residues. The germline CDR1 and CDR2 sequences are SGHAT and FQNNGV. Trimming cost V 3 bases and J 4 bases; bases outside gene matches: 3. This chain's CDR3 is CASSFGTVYEQYF. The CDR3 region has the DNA TGTGCCAGCAGCTTTGGGACAGTTTACGAGCAGTACTTC.

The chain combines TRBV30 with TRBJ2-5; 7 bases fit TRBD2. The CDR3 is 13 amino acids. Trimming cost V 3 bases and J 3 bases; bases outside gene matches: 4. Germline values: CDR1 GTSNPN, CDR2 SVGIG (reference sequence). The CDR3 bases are TGTGCCTGGAGCTGGGACTACGAAGAGACCCAGTACTTC. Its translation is CAWSWDYEETQYF.

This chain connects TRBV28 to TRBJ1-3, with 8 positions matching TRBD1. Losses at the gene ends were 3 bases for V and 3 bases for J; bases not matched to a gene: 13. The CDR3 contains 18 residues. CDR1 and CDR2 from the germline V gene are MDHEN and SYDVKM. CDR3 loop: CASSFGRAGGAFGNTIYF. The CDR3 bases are TGTGCCAGCAGTTTTGGTAGGGCAGGGGGCGCCTTTGGAAACACCATATATTTT.

The CDR3 DNA is TGTGCCAGCAGCTCCCAGGGGGCGCGGTATGAAAAACTGTTTTTT. It yields the protein CASSSQGARYEKLFF. This sequence joins TRBV7-8 and TRBJ1-4; 8 bases align to TRBD1. CDR3 size: 15 residues. V shed 4 bases, J shed 6 bases, and the junction held 7 bases outside the gene matches. Germline values: CDR1 SGHVS, CDR2 FQNEAQ.

The CDR3 loop reads CASGLQGKELFF. The CDR3 nucleotides are TGTGCTAGTGGTCTCCAGGGGAAGGAGCTGTTTTTT. The gene calls are TRBV12-5 and TRBJ2-2; weak D call: TRBD1 (6 bases). The CDR3 totals 12 residues. V was trimmed by 5 bases and J by 10 bases, leaving 11 bases between them. In germline, CDR1 is LGHNT, CDR2 FRNRAP.

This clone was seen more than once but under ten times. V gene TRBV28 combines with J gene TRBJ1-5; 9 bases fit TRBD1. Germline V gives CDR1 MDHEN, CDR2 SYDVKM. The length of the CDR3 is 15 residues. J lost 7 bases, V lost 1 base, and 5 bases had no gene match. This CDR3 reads CASSLSGQGRQPQHF. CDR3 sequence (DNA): TGTGCCAGCAGTTTATCGGGACAGGGAAGGCAGCCCCAGCATTTT. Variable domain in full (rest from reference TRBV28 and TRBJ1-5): DVKVTQSSRYLVKRTGEKVFLECVQDMDHENMFWYRQDPGLGLRLIYFSYDVKMKEKGDIPEGYSVSREKKERFSLILESASTNQTSMYLCASSLSGQGRQPQHFGDGTRLSIL.